This TCR beta chain was sequenced during a study of early T cells in non-severe SARS-CoV-2 infection. The table lists this clonotype with many counts. Unique molecular identifiers were added to individual cDNA molecules. TCRdb processed the 5' RACE reads anew with MiXCR; each CDR3 protein has one entry. The table includes about 52,000 distinct CDR3 sequences, roughly 8.2% detected once. Sequencing was performed on whole blood. The TCR sequence derives from an adult who was a healthcare worker with PCR-confirmed SARS-CoV-2 infection or an uninfected control (not recorded which).

CDR3 DNA: TGTGCCAGCAGGCTGACTAGCGGGAGTATCGATGAGCAGTTCTTC. It codes for CASRLTSGSIDEQFF. The chain couples TRBV28 to TRBJ2-1; TRBD2 aligns across 12 bases. Germline CDR1 is MDHEN and CDR2 is SYDVKM. This CDR3 is built from 15 residues. J lost 8 bases, V lost 6 bases, and 8 bases had no gene match.